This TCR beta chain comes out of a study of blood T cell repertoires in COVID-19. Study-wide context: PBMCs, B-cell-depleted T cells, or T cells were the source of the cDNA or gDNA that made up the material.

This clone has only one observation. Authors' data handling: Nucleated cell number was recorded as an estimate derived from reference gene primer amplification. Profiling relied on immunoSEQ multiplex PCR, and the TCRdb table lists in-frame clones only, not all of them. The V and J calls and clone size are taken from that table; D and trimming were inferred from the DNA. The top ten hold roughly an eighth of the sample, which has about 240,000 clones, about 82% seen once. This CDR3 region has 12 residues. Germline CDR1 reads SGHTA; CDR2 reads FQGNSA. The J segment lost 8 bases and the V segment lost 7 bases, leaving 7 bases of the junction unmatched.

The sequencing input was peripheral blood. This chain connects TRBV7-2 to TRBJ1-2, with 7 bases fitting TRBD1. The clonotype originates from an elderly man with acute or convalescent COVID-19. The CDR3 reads CASNDRVVGYTF. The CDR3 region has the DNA TGTGCCAGCAACGACAGGGTTGTGGGCTACACCTTC.